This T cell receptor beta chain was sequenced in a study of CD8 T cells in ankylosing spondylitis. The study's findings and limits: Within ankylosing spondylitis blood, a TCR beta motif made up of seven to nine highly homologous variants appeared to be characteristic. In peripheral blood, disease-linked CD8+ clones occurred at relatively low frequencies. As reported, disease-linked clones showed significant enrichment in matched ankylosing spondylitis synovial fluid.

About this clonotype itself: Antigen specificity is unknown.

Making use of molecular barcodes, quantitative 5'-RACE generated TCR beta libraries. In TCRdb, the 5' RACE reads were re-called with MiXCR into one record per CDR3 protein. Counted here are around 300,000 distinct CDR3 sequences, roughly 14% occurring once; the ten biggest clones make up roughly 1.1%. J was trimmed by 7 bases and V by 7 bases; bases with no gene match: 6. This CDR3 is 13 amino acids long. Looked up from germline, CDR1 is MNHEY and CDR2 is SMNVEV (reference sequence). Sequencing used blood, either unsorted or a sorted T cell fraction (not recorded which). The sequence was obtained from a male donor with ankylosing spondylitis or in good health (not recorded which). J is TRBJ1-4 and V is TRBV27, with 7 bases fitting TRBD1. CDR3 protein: CASKGQFGEKLFF. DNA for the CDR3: TGTGCCAGCAAGGGACAGTTCGGTGAAAAACTGTTTTTT.